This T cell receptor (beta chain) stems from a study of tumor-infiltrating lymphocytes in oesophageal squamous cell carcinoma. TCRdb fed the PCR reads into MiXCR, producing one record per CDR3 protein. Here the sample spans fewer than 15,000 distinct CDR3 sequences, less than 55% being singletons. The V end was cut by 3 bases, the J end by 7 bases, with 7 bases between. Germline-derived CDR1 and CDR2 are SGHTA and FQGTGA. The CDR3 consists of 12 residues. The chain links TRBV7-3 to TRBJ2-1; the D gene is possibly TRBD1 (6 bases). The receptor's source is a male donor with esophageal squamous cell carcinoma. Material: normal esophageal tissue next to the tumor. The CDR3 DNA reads TGTGCCAGCAGCTTGACAGGTAATGAGCAGTTCTTC. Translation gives CASSLTGNEQFF.